One sample yielded the 6 T cell receptor beta chains listed below, sequenced in a study of long-term antiretroviral therapy in people with HIV. The authors ran the immunoSEQ assay, v3.0, at survey level. Only in-frame clones appear in the TCRdb table, and some are missing; sequencing was by immunoSEQ multiplex PCR. This sample has roughly 36,000 clones, with roughly 81% found just once. The input for sequencing was unsorted PBMCs, taken about 2.7 years before starting antiretroviral therapy. The receptors were sampled from a woman aged 30 to 39 with HIV.

V usage is TRBV30 and J usage is TRBJ1-5, with D unclear. Trimming cost V 4 bases and J 4 bases, with 5 bases left between them. The germline V gene encodes CDR1 GTSNPN and CDR2 SVGIG (reference sequence). This CDR3 has 11 residues. The CDR3: CAWKENQPQHF. CDR3 sequence (DNA): TGTGCCTGGAAGGAAAATCAGCCCCAGCATTTT.

This clone was seen just once. This rearrangement joins TRBV29-1 to TRBJ1-5; D perhaps matches TRBD1 (5 bases). This CDR3 is 13 amino acids long. The germline V gene has CDR1 SQVTM and CDR2 ANQGSEA. V was cut by 7 bases and J by 2 bases, with 12 bases left in between. In DNA form, the CDR3 reads TGCAGCGCGGGGGAGAGCGGCAATCAGCCCCAGCATTTT. Translation gives CSAGESGNQPQHF.

This clone was detected only once. The chain combines TRBV25-1 with TRBJ1-3, with D perhaps matching TRBD1 (5 bases). From germline, CDR1 is MGHDK and CDR2 SYGVNS. This CDR3 is 14 amino acids long. The ends were cut back, 8 bases at V and 0 bases at J, with 11 bases in the middle. CDR3 sequence reads: CASPVGHSGNTIYF. The CDR3 nucleotides are TGTGCCAGCCCGGTGGGGCACTCTGGAAACACCATATATTTT.

The chain uses TRBV6-6 and TRBJ1-2; D possibly corresponds to TRBD1 (6 bases). The CDR3 is 14 residues long. Trimming pared 5 bases from V and 7 bases from J, leaving 17 bases between. CDR1 and CDR2 (germline): MNHNY, SVGAGI (reference sequence). CDR3 residues: CASSQSLGGGGYTF. The CDR3 coding sequence is TGTGCCAGCAGTCAGTCGTTAGGGGGAGGTGGCTACACCTTC.

The J gene is TRBJ2-2, the V gene TRBV27, with 9 nucleotides matching TRBD1. Germline loops: CDR1 MNHEY, CDR2 SMNVEV (reference sequence). J lost 4 bases, V lost 5 bases, and 14 bases had no gene match. The CDR3 consists of 18 residues. As DNA, the CDR3 is TGTGCCAGCAGTCGGGCGACAGGGGGAGCTTTAAGCACCGGGGAGCTGTTTTTT. It specifies CASSRATGGALSTGELFF.

This chain uses TRBV25-1 with TRBJ1-1, with 9 bases that match TRBD1. Trimming took 8 bases from V and 5 from J; bases not matched to a gene: 3. The germline gives CDR1 MGHDK, CDR2 SYGVNS. CDR3 length equals 12 residues. CDR3 nucleotide sequence: TGTGCCAGCGGGACAGGGACGACTGAAGCTTTCTTT. Translation: CASGTGTTEAFF.